The subject of this entry is one T cell receptor beta chain. Its antigen is unidentified. Expressed TCRB transcripts were sequenced because the isolated RNA had all been reverse transcribed beforehand. The data were produced by immunoSEQ multiplex PCR, yet TCRdb's version contains in-frame clones alone and is incomplete. The sample holds about 53,000 clones, roughly 63% seen once. Trimming pared 2 bases from V and 7 bases from J, leaving 15 bases between. The CDR3 consists of 14 residues. Germline V CDR1 and CDR2: GTSNPN, SVGIG (reference sequence). This record belongs to a study of beta chain features in type 1 diabetes. Notes on the study in general: The study found moderately but significantly shorter TCRB CDR3s in all four CD4+ subsets of Type 1 diabetes patients.

The TCR sequence derives from a woman younger than 45 with type 1 diabetes. The V and J genes are TRBV30 and TRBJ2-1; D perhaps matches TRBD2 (5 bases). Source material: stem cell memory CD4+ T cells from blood. The CDR3 reads CAWSINLATNEQFF. CDR3 sequence (DNA): TGTGCCTGGAGTATCAACCTAGCCACGAATGAGCAGTTCTTC.